Below, one TCR beta chain is given with its context. The target antigen is unknown. The V gene's germline CDR1 is MDHEN and CDR2 SYDVKM. Deletions cut 2 bases from V and 2 bases from J, with 15 bases between. The CDR3 loop spans 16 amino acids. The data originate from a study of yellow fever vaccine responses in identical twins. Regarding the study as a whole: After vaccination, twins' T cell response reportedly seemed partly convergent, partly personalized.

TCRdb used MiXCR to reprocess the RT-PCR reads, holding one entry per CDR3 protein. Of some 3,300 distinct CDR3 sequences in the sample, roughly 86% were seen once. This sample comprised T cells from blood (PBMCs), unsorted or a sorted subset (not recorded which), obtained before or after yellow fever vaccination (not recorded which). The chain joins TRBV28 to TRBJ2-5; a weak D match, TRBD1 (5 bases). The TCR comes from a woman under 30 who received the yellow fever vaccine. The CDR3 region is CASSLASPRQQETQYF. For the CDR3, the DNA is TGTGCCAGCAGTTTAGCGTCCCCACGACAGCAAGAGACCCAGTACTTC.